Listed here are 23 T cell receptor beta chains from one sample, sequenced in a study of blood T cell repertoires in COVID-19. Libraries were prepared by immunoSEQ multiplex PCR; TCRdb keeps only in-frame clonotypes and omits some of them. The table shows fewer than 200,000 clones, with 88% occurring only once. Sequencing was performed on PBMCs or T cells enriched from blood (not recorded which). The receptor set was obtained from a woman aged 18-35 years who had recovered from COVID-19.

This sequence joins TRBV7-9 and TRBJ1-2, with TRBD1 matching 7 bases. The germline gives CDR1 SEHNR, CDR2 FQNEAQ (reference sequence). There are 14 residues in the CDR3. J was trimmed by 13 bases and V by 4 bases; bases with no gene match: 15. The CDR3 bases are TGTGCCAGCAGCTCCATCAGACAGGGCCCCTTACCCACCTTC. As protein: CASSSIRQGPLPTF.

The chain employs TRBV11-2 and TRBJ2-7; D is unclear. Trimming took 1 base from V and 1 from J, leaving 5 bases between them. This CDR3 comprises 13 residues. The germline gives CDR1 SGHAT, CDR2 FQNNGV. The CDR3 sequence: CASSLGQSYEQYF. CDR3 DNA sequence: TGTGCCAGCAGCTTAGGGCAGTCCTACGAGCAGTACTTC.

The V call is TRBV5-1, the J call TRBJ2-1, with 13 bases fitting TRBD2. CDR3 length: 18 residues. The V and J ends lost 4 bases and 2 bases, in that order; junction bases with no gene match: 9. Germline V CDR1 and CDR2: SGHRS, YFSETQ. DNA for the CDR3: TGCGCCAGCAGCCTGGCATCCGGGACTAGCGGGGCCTACAATGAGCAGTTCTTC. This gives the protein CASSLASGTSGAYNEQFF.

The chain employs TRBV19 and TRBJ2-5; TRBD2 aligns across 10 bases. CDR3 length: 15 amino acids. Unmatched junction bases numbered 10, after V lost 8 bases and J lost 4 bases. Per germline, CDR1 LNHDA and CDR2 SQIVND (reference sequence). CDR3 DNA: TGTGCCAGTTGTGGGGCTAGCGGGAGTCCAGAGACCCAGTACTTC. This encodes CASCGASGSPETQYF.

CDR3 bases: TGCGCCAGCAGCTTGGATGTATTCTCTGGGGCCAACGTCCTGACTTTC. Amino acids: CASSLDVFSGANVLTF. V gene TRBV5-1 combines with J gene TRBJ2-6; D is unclear. CDR1 is SGHRS and CDR2 is YFSETQ in the germline V gene. The V and J ends lost 0 bases and 0 bases respectively, with 7 bases between them. The CDR3 covers 16 residues. The whole variable domain, filled in from reference TRBV5-1 and TRBJ2-6, reads KAGVTQTPRYLIKTRGQQVTLSCSPISGHRSVSWYQQTPGQGLQFLFEYFSETQRNKGNFPGRFSGRQFSNSRSEMNVSTLELGDSALYLCASSLDVFSGANVLTFGAGSRLTVL.

CDR3 sequence (DNA): TGTGCCAGCAGCAAGACTAGCGGGAGTTACAATGAGCAGTTCTTC. It encodes CASSKTSGSYNEQFF. The V gene is TRBV7-3, the J gene TRBJ2-1; TRBD2 aligns across 12 bases. J lost 4 bases, V lost 5 bases, and 3 bases had no gene match. The CDR3 is 15 amino acids. Looked up from germline, CDR1 is SGHTA and CDR2 is FQGTGA. Drawing the rest from reference TRBV7-3 and TRBJ2-1, the complete variable domain is GAGVSQTPSNKVTEKGKYVELRCDPISGHTALYWYRQSLGQGPEFLIYFQGTGAADDSGLPNDRFFAVRPEGSVSTLKIQRTERGDSAVYLCASSKTSGSYNEQFFGPGTRLTVL.

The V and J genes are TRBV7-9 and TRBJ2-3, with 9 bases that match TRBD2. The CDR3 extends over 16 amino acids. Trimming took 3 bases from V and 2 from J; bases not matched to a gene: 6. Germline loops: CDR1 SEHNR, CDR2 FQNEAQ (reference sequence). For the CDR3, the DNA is TGTGCCAGCAGCTTGAAGCGGGGGGTGTTCACAGATACGCAGTATTTT. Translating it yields CASSLKRGVFTDTQYF.

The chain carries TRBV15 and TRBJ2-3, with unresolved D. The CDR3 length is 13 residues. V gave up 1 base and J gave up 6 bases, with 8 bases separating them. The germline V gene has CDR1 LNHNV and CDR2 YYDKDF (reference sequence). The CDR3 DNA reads TGTGCCACCAGCAGAGTTAACTCCGATACGCAGTATTTT. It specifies CATSRVNSDTQYF.

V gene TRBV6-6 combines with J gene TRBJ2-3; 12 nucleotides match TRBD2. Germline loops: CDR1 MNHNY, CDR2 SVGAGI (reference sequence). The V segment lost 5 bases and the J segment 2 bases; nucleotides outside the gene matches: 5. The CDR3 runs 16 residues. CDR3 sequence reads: CASSRGLAGNTDTQYF. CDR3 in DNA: TGTGCCAGCAGTCGTGGACTAGCGGGGAACACAGATACGCAGTATTTT.

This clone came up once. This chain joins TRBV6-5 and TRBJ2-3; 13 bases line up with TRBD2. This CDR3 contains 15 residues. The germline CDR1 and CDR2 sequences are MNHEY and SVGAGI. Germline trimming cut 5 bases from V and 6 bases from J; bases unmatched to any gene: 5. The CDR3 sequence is CASSPLAGGEDTQYF. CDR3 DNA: TGTGCCAGCAGTCCACTAGCGGGAGGGGAGGATACGCAGTATTTT.

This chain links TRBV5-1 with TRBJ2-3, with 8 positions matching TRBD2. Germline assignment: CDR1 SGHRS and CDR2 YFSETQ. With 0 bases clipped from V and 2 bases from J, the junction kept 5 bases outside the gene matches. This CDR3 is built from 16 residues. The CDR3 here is CASSLGGGRLTDTQYF. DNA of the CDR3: TGCGCCAGCAGCTTGGGCGGGGGGCGGCTCACAGATACGCAGTATTTT.

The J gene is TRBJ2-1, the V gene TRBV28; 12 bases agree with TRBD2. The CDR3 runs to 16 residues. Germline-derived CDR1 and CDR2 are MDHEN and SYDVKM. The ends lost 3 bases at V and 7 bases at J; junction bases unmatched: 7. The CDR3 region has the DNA TGTGCCAGCAGTTTCCGGACTAGCGGGGTTGGTAATGAGCAGTTCTTC. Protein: CASSFRTSGVGNEQFF.

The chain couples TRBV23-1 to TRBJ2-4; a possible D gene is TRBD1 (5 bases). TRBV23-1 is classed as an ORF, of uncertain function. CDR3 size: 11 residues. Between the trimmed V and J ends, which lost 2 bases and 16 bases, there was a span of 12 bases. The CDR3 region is CASSQPRVGYF. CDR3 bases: TGCGCCAGCAGTCAACCCAGGGTCGGCTACTTC.

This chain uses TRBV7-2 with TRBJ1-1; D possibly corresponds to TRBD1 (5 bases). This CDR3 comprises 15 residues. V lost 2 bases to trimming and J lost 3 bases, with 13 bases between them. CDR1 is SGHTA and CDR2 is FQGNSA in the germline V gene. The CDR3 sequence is CASSLIWGSHTEAFF. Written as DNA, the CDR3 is TGTGCCAGCAGCTTAATCTGGGGCAGCCACACTGAAGCTTTCTTT. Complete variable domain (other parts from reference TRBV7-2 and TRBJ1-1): GAGVSQSPSNKVTEKGKDVELRCDPISGHTALYWYRQSLGQGLEFLIYFQGNSAPDKSGLPSDRFSAERTGGSVSTLTIQRTQQEDSAVYLCASSLIWGSHTEAFFGQGTRLTVV.

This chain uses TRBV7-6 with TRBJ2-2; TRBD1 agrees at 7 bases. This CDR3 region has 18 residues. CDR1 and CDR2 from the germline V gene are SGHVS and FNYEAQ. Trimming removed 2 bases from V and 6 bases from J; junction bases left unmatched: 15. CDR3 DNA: TGTGCCAGCAGCTTAAACAGGCAGGGGGAAGGGTACGCCGGGGAGCTGTTTTTT. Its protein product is CASSLNRQGEGYAGELFF.

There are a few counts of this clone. CDR3 nucleotides: TGTGCCAGCAGCCTCGGCGGGGGATCAGGGAACTATGGCTACACCTTC. It encodes CASSLGGGSGNYGYTF. J is TRBJ1-2 and V is TRBV7-9; D is possibly TRBD1 (5 bases). Germline assignment: CDR1 SEHNR and CDR2 FQNEAQ (reference sequence). This CDR3 is built from 16 residues. The V gene lost 5 bases and the J gene lost 2 bases, with 18 bases spanning the gap.

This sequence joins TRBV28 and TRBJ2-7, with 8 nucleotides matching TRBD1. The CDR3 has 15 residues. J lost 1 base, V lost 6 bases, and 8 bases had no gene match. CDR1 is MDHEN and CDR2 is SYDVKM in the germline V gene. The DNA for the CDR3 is TGTGCCAGCAGACAGGGACAGGATTTGTCCTACGAGCAGTACTTC. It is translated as CASRQGQDLSYEQYF.

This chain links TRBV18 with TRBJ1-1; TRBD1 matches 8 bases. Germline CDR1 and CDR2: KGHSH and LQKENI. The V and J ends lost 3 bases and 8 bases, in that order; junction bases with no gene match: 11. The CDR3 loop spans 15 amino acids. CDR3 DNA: TGTGCCAGCTCACCCGGGACAGGCTTCTTAGTGGAAGCTTTCTTT. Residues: CASSPGTGFLVEAFF.

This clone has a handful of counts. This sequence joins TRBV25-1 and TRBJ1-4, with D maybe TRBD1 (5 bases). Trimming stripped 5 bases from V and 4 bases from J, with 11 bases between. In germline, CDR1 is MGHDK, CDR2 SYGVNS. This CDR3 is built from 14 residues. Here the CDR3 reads CASSFKQVNEKLFF. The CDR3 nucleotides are TGTGCCAGCAGTTTTAAACAGGTTAATGAAAAACTGTTTTTT.

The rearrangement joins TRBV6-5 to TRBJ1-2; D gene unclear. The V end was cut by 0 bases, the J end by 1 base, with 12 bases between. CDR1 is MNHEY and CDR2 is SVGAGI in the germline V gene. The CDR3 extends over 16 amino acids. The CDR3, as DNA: TGTGCCAGCAGTTACTCGGCGGGGTACCGTAACTATGGCTACACCTTC. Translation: CASSYSAGYRNYGYTF.

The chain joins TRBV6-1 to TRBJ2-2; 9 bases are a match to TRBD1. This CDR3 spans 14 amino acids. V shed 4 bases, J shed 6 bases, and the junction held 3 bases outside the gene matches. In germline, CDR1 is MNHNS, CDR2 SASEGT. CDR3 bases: TGTGCCAGCAGTGTACAGGGGGCAGCCGGGGAGCTGTTTTTT. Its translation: CASSVQGAAGELFF.

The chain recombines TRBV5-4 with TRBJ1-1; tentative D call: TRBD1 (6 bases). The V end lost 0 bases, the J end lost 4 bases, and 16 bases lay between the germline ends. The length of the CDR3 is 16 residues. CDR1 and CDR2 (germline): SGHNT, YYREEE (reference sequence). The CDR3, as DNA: TGTGCCAGCAGCTTGGACCCCGCAGGGGCGGGCACTGAAGCTTTCTTT. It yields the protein CASSLDPAGAGTEAFF.

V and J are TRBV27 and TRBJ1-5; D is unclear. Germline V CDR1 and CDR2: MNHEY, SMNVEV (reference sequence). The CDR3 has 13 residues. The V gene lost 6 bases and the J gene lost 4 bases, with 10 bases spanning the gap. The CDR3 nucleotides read TGTGCCAGCAGCGTTATCGAGAATCAGCCCCAGCATTTT. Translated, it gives CASSVIENQPQHF.